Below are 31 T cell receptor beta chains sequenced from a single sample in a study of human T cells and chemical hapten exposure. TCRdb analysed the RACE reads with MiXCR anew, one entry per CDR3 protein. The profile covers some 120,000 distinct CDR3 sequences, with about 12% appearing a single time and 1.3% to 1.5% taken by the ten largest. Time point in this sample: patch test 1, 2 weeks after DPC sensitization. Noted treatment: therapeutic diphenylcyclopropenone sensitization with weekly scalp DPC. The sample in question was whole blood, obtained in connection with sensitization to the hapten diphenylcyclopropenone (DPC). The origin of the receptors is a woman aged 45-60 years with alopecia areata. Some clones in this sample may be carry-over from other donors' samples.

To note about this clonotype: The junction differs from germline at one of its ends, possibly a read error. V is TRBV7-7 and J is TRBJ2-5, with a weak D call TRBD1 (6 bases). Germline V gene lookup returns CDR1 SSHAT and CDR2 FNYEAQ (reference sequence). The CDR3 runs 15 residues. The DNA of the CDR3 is TGTGCTAGCAGCTTAAATCCGACAGGTCAAGAGACCCAGTACTTC. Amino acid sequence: CASSLNPTGQETQYF. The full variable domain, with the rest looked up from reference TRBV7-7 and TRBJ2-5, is GAGVSQSPRYKVTKRGQDVTLRCDPISSHATLYWYQQALGQGPEFLTYFNYEAQPDKSGLPSDRFSAERPEGSISTLTIQRTEQRDSAMYRCASSLNPTGQETQYFGPGTRLLVL.

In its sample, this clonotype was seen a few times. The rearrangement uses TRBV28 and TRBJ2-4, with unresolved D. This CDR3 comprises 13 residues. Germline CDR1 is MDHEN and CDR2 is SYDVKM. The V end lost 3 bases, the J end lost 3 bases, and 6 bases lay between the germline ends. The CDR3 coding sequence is TGTGCCAGCAGTTTGGAAAGCAAAAACATTCAGTACTTC. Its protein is CASSLESKNIQYF.

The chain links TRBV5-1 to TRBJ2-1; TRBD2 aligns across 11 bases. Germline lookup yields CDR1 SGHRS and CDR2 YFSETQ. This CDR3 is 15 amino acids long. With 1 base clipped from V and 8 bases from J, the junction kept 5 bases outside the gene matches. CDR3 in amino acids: CASSLRLAGRDEQFF. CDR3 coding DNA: TGCGCCAGCAGCTTGAGACTAGCGGGAAGGGATGAGCAGTTCTTC. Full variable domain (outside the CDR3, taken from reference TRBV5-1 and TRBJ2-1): KAGVTQTPRYLIKTRGQQVTLSCSPISGHRSVSWYQQTPGQGLQFLFEYFSETQRNKGNFPGRFSGRQFSNSRSEMNVSTLELGDSALYLCASSLRLAGRDEQFFGPGTRLTVL.

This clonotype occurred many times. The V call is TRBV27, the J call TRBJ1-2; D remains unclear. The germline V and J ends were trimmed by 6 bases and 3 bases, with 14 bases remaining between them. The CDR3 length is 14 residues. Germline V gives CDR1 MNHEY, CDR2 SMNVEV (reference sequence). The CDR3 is CASRVEGDDYGYTF. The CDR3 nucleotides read TGTGCCAGCAGGGTAGAGGGAGACGACTATGGCTACACCTTC.

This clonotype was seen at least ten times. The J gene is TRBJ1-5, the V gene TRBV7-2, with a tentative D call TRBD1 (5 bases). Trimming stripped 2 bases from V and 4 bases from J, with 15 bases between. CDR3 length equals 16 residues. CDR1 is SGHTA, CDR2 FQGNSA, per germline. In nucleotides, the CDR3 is TGTGCCAGCAGCTTAAGGTATAGGGGCCCGAATCAGCCCCAGCATTTT. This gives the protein CASSLRYRGPNQPQHF.

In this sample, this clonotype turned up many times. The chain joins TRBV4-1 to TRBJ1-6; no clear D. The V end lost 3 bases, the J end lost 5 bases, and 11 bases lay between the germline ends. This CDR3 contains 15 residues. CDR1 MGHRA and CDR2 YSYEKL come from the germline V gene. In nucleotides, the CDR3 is TGCGCCAGCAGCCACGTAATCTCGGATAATTCACCCCTCCACTTT. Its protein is CASSHVISDNSPLHF.

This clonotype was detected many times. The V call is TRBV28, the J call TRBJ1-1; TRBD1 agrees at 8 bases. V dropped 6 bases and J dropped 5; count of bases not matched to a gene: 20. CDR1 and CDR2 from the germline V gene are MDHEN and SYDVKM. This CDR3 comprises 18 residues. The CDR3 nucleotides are TGTGCCAGCAGCTCCAATGACAGGGGCGGGTCGGGAAAGACTGAAGCTTTCTTT. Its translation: CASSSNDRGGSGKTEAFF. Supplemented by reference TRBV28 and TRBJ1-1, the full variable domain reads DVKVTQSSRYLVKRTGEKVFLECVQDMDHENMFWYRQDPGLGLRLIYFSYDVKMKEKGDIPEGYSVSREKKERFSLILESASTNQTSMYLCASSSNDRGGSGKTEAFFGQGTRLTVV.

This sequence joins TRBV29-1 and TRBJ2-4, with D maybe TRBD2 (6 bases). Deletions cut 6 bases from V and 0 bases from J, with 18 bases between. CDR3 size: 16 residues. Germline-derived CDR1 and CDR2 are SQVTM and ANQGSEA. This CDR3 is CSVGLGEVLAKNIQYF. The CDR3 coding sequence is TGCAGCGTGGGGTTGGGGGAGGTACTAGCCAAAAACATTCAGTACTTC.

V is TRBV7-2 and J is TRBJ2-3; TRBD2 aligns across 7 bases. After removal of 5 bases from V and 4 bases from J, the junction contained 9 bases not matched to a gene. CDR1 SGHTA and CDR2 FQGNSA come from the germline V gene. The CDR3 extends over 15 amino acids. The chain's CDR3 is CASSHKRDGPDTQYF. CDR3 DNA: TGTGCCAGCAGCCACAAGCGGGACGGACCAGATACGCAGTATTTT.

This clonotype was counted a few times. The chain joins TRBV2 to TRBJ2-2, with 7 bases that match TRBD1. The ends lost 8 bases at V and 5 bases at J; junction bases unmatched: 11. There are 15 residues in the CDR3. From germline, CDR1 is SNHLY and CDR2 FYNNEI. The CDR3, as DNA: TGTGCCAGCCTAGTCTGGGAACAGGGGACCGGGGAGCTGTTTTTT. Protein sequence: CASLVWEQGTGELFF. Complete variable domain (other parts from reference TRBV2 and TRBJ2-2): EPEVTQTPSHQVTQMGQEVILRCVPISNHLYFYWYRQILGQKVEFLVSFYNNEISEKSEIFDDQFSVERPDGSNFTLKIRSTKLEDSAMYFCASLVWEQGTGELFFGEGSRLTVL.

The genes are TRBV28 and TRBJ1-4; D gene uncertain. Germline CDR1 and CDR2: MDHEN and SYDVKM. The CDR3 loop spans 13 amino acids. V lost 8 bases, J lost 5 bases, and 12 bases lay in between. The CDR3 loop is CASLGQFNEKLFF. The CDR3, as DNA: TGTGCCAGCTTAGGGCAGTTCAATGAAAAACTGTTTTTT. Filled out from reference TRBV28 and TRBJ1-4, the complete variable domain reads DVKVTQSSRYLVKRTGEKVFLECVQDMDHENMFWYRQDPGLGLRLIYFSYDVKMKEKGDIPEGYSVSREKKERFSLILESASTNQTSMYLCASLGQFNEKLFFGSGTQLSVL.

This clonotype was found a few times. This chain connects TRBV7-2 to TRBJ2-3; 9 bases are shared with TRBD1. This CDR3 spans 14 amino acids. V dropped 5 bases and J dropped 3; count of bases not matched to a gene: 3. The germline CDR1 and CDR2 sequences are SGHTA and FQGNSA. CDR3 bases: TGTGCCAGCAGCCCACAGGGGGCGACAGATACGCAGTATTTT. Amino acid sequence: CASSPQGATDTQYF.

The CDR3 protein is CASSQDSALVINTEAFF. The CDR3 bases are TGCGCCAGCAGCCAAGACTCGGCCTTAGTTATCAACACTGAAGCTTTCTTT. The rearrangement joins TRBV4-1 to TRBJ1-1, with unresolved D. The V and J ends lost 0 bases and 2 bases respectively, with 16 bases between them. This CDR3 has 17 amino acids. Looked up from germline, CDR1 is MGHRA and CDR2 is YSYEKL.

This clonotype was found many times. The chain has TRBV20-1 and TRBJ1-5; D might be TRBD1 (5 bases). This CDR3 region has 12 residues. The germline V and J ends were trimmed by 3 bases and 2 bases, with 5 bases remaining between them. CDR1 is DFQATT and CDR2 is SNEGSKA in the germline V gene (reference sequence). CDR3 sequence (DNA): TGCAGTGCTAGGGGGGGCAATCAGCCCCAGCATTTT. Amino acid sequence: CSARGGNQPQHF.

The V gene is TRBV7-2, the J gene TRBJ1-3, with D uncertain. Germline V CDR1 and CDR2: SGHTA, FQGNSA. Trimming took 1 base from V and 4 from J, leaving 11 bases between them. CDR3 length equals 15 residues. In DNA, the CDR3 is TGTGCCAGCAGCTTAGATTCCGCATCCGGAAACACCATATATTTT. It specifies CASSLDSASGNTIYF.

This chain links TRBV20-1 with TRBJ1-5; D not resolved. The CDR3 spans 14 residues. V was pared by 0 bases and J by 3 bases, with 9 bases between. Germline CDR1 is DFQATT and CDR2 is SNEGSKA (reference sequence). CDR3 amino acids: CSARDQLVNQPQHF. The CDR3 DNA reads TGCAGTGCTAGAGATCAGCTCGTCAATCAGCCCCAGCATTTT.

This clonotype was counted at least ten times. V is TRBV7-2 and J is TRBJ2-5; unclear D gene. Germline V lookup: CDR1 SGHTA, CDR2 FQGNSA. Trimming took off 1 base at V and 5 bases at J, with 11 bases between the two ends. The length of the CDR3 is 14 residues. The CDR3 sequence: CASSLGTGRETQYF. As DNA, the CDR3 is TGTGCCAGCAGCTTAGGGACCGGACGGGAGACCCAGTACTTC.

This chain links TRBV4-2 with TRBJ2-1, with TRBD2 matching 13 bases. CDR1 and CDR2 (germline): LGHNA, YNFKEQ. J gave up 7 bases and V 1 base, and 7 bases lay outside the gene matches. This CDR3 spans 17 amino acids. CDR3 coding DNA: TGTGCCAGCAGCCAAGTCCCCACTAGCGGGGGGGATAATGAGCAGTTCTTC. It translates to CASSQVPTSGGDNEQFF.

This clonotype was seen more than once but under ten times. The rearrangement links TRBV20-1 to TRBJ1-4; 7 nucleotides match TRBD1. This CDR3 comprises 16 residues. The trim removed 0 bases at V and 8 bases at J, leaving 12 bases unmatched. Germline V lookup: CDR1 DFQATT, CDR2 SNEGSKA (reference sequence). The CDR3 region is CSARDLRQGLREKLFF. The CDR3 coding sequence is TGCAGTGCTAGAGACCTCCGACAGGGACTTAGGGAAAAACTGTTTTTT.

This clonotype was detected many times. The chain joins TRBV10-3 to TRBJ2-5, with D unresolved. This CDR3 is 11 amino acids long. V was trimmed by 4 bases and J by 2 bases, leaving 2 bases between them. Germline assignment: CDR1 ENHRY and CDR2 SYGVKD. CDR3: CAISAQETQYF. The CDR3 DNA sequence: TGTGCCATCAGTGCTCAAGAGACCCAGTACTTC.

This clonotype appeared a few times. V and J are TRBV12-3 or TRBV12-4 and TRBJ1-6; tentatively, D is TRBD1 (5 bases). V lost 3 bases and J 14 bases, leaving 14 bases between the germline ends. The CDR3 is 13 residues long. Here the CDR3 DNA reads TGTGCCAGCAGTTTCGGGACCGCGTCATCCCTCCACTTT. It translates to CASSFGTASSLHF.

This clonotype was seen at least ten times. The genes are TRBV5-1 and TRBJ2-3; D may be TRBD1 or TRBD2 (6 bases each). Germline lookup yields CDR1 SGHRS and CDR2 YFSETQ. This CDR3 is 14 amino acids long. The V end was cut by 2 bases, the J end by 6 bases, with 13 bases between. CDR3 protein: CASSFTLGGDTQYF. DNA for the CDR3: TGCGCCAGCAGCTTCACACTAGGGGGGGATACGCAGTATTTT.

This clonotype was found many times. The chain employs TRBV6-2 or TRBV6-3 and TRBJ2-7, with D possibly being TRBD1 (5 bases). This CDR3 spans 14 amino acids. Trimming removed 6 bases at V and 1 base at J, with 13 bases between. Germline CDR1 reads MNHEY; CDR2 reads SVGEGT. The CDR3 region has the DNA TGTGCCAGCAGATATTCCACAGGATCCTACGAGCAGTACTTC. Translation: CASRYSTGSYEQYF.

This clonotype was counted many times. CDR3 sequence reads: CASRSGQGVEAFF. CDR3 bases: TGTGCCAGCAGGTCAGGACAGGGTGTTGAAGCTTTCTTT. The chain carries TRBV7-9 and TRBJ1-1; 8 bases fit TRBD1. The CDR3 has 13 residues. After removal of 6 bases from V and 7 bases from J, the junction contained 7 bases not matched to a gene. Germline loops: CDR1 SEHNR, CDR2 FQNEAQ (reference sequence).

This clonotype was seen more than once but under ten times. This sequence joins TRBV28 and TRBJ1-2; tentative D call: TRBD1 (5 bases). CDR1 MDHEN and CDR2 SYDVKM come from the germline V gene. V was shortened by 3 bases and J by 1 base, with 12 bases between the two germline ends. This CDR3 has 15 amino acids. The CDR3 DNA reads TGTGCCAGCAGTTTGGTCGGACACCTTAACTATGGCTACACCTTC. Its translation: CASSLVGHLNYGYTF.

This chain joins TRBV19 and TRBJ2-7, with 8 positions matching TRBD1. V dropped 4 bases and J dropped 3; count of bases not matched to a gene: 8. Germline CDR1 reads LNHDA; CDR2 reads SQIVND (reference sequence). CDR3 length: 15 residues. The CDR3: CASSTSGTGVYEQYF. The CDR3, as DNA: TGTGCCAGTAGTACCTCCGGGACAGGAGTCTACGAGCAGTACTTC. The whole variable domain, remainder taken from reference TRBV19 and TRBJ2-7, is DGGITQSPKYLFRKEGQNVTLSCEQNLNHDAMYWYRQDPGQGLRLIYYSQIVNDFQKGDIAEGYSVSREKKESFPLTVTSAQKNPTAFYLCASSTSGTGVYEQYFGPGTRLTVT.

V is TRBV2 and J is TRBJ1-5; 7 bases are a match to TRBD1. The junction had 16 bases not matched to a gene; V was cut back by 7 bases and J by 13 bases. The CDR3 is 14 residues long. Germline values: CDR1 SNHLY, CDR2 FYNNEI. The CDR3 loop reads CASTLRTGRVSQHF. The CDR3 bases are TGTGCCAGCACCCTAAGGACAGGTCGGGTGTCACAGCATTTT.

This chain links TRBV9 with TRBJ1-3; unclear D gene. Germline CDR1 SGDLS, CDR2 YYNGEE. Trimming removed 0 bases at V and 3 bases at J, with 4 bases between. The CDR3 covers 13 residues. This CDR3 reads CASSVEHGNTIYF. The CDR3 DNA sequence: TGTGCCAGCAGCGTAGAACATGGAAACACCATATATTTT. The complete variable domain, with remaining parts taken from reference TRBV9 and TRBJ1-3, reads DSGVTQTPKHLITATGQRVTLRCSPRSGDLSVYWYQQSLDQGLQFLIQYYNGEERAKGNILERFSAQQFPDLHSELNLSSLELGDSALYFCASSVEHGNTIYFGEGSWLTVV.

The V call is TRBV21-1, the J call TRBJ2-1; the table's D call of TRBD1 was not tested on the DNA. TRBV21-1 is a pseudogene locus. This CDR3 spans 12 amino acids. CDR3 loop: CASSPKVTEQFF. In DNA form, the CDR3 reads TGTGCCAGCTCGCCCAAAGTTACTGAGCAGTTCTTC.

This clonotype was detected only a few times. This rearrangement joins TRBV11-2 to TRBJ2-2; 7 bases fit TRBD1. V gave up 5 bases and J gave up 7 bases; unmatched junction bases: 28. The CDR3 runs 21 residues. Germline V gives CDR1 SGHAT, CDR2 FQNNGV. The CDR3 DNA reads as TGTGCCAGCAGCCGACGAGGTGGTGACGGGACAGACTTTTGGGGCGACGGGGAGCTGTTTTTT. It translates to CASSRRGGDGTDFWGDGELFF.

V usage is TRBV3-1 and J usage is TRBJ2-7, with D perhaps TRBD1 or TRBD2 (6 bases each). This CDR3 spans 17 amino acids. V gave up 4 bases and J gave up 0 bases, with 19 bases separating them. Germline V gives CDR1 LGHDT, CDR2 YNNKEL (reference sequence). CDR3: CASSLGAGHLTSYEQYF. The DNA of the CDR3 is TGTGCCAGCAGCCTAGGGGCGGGACACCTTACCTCCTACGAGCAGTACTTC.